This TCR beta chain was profiled in a study of blood T cell repertoires in COVID-19. The wider study: Samples taken during acute and convalescent COVID-19 were collected in the United States, Italy and Spain. Nucleic acid was either cDNA or gDNA, and it came from T cells, B-cell-depleted T cells, or PBMCs.

With 4 bases removed from V and 8 bases from J, the gap between germline ends came to 20 bases. The germline CDR1 and CDR2 sequences are MNHEY and SMNVEV (reference sequence). This CDR3 has 15 amino acids. Original data processing: Scientists estimated how many nucleated cells there were by amplifying reference gene primers. The assay was immunoSEQ multiplex PCR, and TCRdb's table has in-frame clones only and misses some. V and J calls and clone size come straight from that table; D and trimming were deduced from the DNA. The repertoire holds over 50,000 clones, 85% to 90% seen once, with roughly 10% in the top ten.

The TCR sequence derives from a man in his 70s with active COVID-19. V and J are TRBV27 and TRBJ1-1; a possible D gene is TRBD1 (6 bases). The sequencing input was peripheral blood. This CDR3 is CASSSDYRDTREAFF. The CDR3 DNA follows: TGTGCCAGCAGTTCGGATTACCGGGACACGCGGGAAGCTTTCTTT.